The rows below give T cell receptor beta chains drawn from one sample of a study of cytomegalovirus exposure and HLA in healthy donors. The table came from immunoSEQ multiplex PCR; TCRdb's copy has only in-frame clones and leaves some out. The top ten hold around 7.3% of the sample, which has around 88,000 clones, 60% to 80% seen once. The sequencing input was PBMCs. These receptors were obtained from a man in his forties or fifties in good health and CMV-seropositive. Each CDR3 is given with its conserved first and last residue. A D gene is named only where the DNA matches it firmly. Size is stated for part of the rows, as once, few or many counts, or as a class when the clone is expanded.

CDR3 DNA,CDR3 protein,D gene,V gene,clone size,J gene
TGCGCCAGCATGCGGGGTTCGCAAGAGACCCAGTACTTC,CASMRGSQETQYF,.,TRBV10-2,few,TRBJ2-5
TGTGCCAGCAGCCCGACAGGGGAGACCCAGTACTTC,CASSPTGETQYF,TRBD1,TRBV4-2,.,TRBJ2-5
TGTGCCAGCAGAACAGACTCTGGGGCCAACGTCCTGACTTTC,CASRTDSGANVLTF,.,TRBV6-4,.,TRBJ2-6
TGCAGCGTGAGGGCAGCTAGCGATACGCAGTATTTT,CSVRAASDTQYF,.,TRBV29-1,few,TRBJ2-3
TGTGCCAGCAGTCCCGACAGGTTCGGCGGCTACACCTTC,CASSPDRFGGYTF,.,TRBV7-6,few,TRBJ1-2
TGTGCCAGCAGTCTAGGGAGCACCGGGGAGCTGTTTTTT,CASSLGSTGELFF,.,TRBV27,.,TRBJ2-2
TGTGCCAGCTCACCAGGTCCAGGGGCAATAACGAGCTCTGGAAACACCATATATTTT,CASSPGPGAITSSGNTIYF,.,TRBV18,few,TRBJ1-3
TGTGCCAGTGATCGACAGGGCCGTATATGTGGGCCCCAGCATTTT,CASDRQGRICGPQHF,TRBD1,TRBV6-4,few,TRBJ1-5
TGTGCCAGTAGTATAGTATCAGCGCCCCTAGCACGCGGGGAGCTGTTTTTT,CASSIVSAPLARGELFF,.,TRBV19,once,TRBJ2-2
TGTGCCAGCAGTTCCGGGACAGGGACCTACTCCTACGAGCAGTACTTC,CASSSGTGTYSYEQYF,TRBD1,TRBV28,few,TRBJ2-7
TGCGCCAGCAGCCAAGGGACTAGCGGGGGGTATGAGACCCAGTACTTC,CASSQGTSGGYETQYF,TRBD2,TRBV5-1,.,TRBJ2-5
TGTGCCAGCAGCTTAAATAGCGGGGGGGTATCGGCAGATACGCAGTATTTT,CASSLNSGGVSADTQYF,TRBD2,TRBV7-2,few,TRBJ2-3
TGTGCCAGCAGCTTGCGGACAGGGGGCCCCTACGAGCAGTACTTC,CASSLRTGGPYEQYF,TRBD1,TRBV5-4,.,TRBJ2-7
TGTGCCAGCTCACCTGGGCGCCAGGCCTACGAGCAGTACTTC,CASSPGRQAYEQYF,.,TRBV18,.,TRBJ2-7
TGTGCCAGCAGCTTAACGACAGGGGCTGTGACTGAAGCTTTCTTT,CASSLTTGAVTEAFF,TRBD1,TRBV7-3,.,TRBJ1-1
TGTGCCAGCAGTGATGCACAGGTCCTGAACACTGAAGCTTTCTTT,CASSDAQVLNTEAFF,.,TRBV2,.,TRBJ1-1
TGTGCCAGCAGCTCCTACAGGGGTACCAACTATGGCTACACCTTC,CASSSYRGTNYGYTF,TRBD1,TRBV7-2,few,TRBJ1-2